Included here is one T cell receptor beta chain sequence, with context. Its matching antigen is unknown. The V gene lost 5 bases and the J gene lost 4 bases, with 12 bases spanning the gap. The CDR3 spans 14 residues. CDR1 MNHEY and CDR2 SVGAGI come from the germline V gene. Lamina propria and intraepithelial lymphocytes were released by processing graft tissue. This specimen belongs to a study of graft-versus-host responses after intestinal transplantation. The wider study: Transplant recipients had multivisceral, liver-intestinal, or isolated intestinal grafts. Anti-thymocyte globulin induction, then tacrolimus and steroids for about three years, went to all recipients.

Study results and caveats: Early post-transplant declines in HvG were associated with peak levels of circulating GvH clones. There were GvH clones found in recipient marrow, and some of them appeared first in ileum or blood.

Only in-frame clones appear in the TCRdb table, and some are missing; sequencing was by immunoSEQ multiplex PCR. The repertoire holds 15,000 to 20,000 clones, with approximately 86% as singletons. This receptor was obtained from a human patient who received an intestinal transplant, so some T cells may come from the graft donor. Sequences were derived from ileum tissue, sampled 17 days after transplant. The rearrangement joins TRBV6-5 to TRBJ2-1, with D unclear. CDR3 in amino acids: CASSPRFKYNEQFF. The CDR3 DNA follows: TGTGCCAGCAGTCCGAGGTTCAAGTACAATGAGCAGTTCTTC.